One TCR beta chain is described in this entry. These data belong to a study of cytomegalovirus exposure and HLA in healthy donors. The CDR3 extends over 12 amino acids. Germline CDR1 reads SEHNR; CDR2 reads FQNEAQ (reference sequence). Deletions cut 3 bases from V and 3 bases from J, with 6 bases between. PCR used 60 Vbeta primers and 13 Jbeta primers. The method was immunoSEQ multiplex PCR; TCRdb's version includes in-frame clones alone and lacks a portion of them. The sample includes a few hundred thousand clones, approximately 78% of them seen just once. The chain links TRBV7-9 to TRBJ2-7; the D is unclear. This clonotype originated in a man younger than 40 in good health and CMV-seronegative. Sequencing used PBMCs. The CDR3 is CASSFTIYEQYF. CDR3 in DNA: TGTGCCAGCAGCTTTACAATCTACGAGCAGTACTTC.